This TCR beta chain was documented in a study of cytomegalovirus exposure and HLA in healthy donors (dated by TCRdb to the late 2010s). About the full investigation: An earlier analysis of more than 550 of the donors reported about 260 Gb of sequence data and 117 million unique TCR beta sequences obtained from 180 million or so T cells. Among several hundred genotyped donors of the cohort, an average of around 250,000 unique TCR beta nucleotide sequences was sequenced per donor, of which about 19% were non-productive. All discovery cohort repertoires had been generated on a single sequencing platform. Of the roughly 400 genotyped donors, 65% to 90% were placed in the genetic ancestry cluster associated with self-reported Caucasian donors. An earlier analysis of 587 of the donors used high-throughput TCR beta sequencing to judge whether each TCR beta V gene segment behaved as functional or pseudogenic. The study aimed to test whether signatures of past pathogen exposure could be identified by cataloging public T cell receptors. Typing coverage differed by locus: A, B, C, DRB1 and DQB1 were typed in about 620-630 donors, DQA1 in roughly 510, DPA1 in 600 to 610, and DPB1 in about 450. The study profiled the T cell repertoires of about 720 subjects by immunosequencing and related them to cytomegalovirus serostatus. Both class I and class II loci were covered by HLA typing, at four-digit resolution. In a later genetic analysis, genome-wide SNP genotypes for about 55% of the roughly 700 donors were used, and that subset was treated as a discovery cohort. Several DR-DQ haplotypes were treated as single units for association and clustering because of strong linkage in the cohort. A later analysis re-analyzed previously published TCR beta repertoires from about 730 donors and added high-resolution HLA genotyping to study TCR occurrence patterns. In addition to the first cohort of about 650 subjects, a separate validation cohort of 120 different subjects was used. To predict cytomegalovirus infection status, the study brought together high-throughput TCR immunosequencing, statistical association of individual TCRs with disease status, and machine learning. The later analysis used no new phenotypic data to find candidate immune exposures, relying instead on TCR beta sequences and their occurrence across donors. Donor age, sex, ethnicity and CMV serostatus were compiled alongside the repertoire data. An early release that covered 500 to 800 HLA-typed donors contained about 300 gigabases of sequencing data and around 85 million unique TCR sequences. On the study overall, not on this receptor specifically: A cluster of highly shared sequence variants was judged likely to represent a technical artifact of the sequencing pipeline. In an earlier analysis of 587 of the donors, most TCR beta V segments appeared in productive rearrangements about 87% or about 30% of the time, broadly matching IMGT annotations. The study listed approximately 150 TCR beta chains as associated with cytomegalovirus. A later analysis found that HLA-associated TCR beta chains were more clonally expanded and had lower generation probabilities than equally common non-associated chains. Because counts were too low, seventeen rarely observed V segments, including chromosome 9 orphons, were excluded from the earlier analysis of 587 of the donors. This cohort had only TCR beta chains sequenced, and the lack of alpha or paired-chain data limited which features could be detected. In vitro tests confirmed that a few of the cytomegalovirus-associated TCR beta chains recognize cytomegalovirus antigens. A further reported finding was that TCR beta sequences accurately predicted the HLA-A and HLA-B alleles for most subjects in the first cohort. In a later analysis, several top co-occurrence clusters were reported to appear linked to parvovirus B19, influenza, CMV and Epstein-Barr virus. The classifier was reported to diagnose cytomegalovirus status with high specificity and sensitivity in both the original and validation cohorts. A later analysis found that TCR association rates varied across HLA loci, with DRB1 alleles showing the most associated TCRs and HLA-C alleles the fewest. Linkage disequilibrium might explain the correlated functional status among segregating V segments, but an unknown experimental factor could not be ruled out. An association between a missense DCLRE1C variant and V-gene and J-gene trimming of TCR beta chains was found in a later genetic analysis and replicated in an independent cohort. Most TCR sequences were seen in very few donors, while some public TCRs were found in many individuals. According to a later genetic analysis, donors in an Asian-associated ancestry cluster had fewer N-insertions in productive TCRs than the roughly 670-donor mean. Because HLA typing was unavailable for some donors at each locus, only the typed subset was used in association tests. Assigning TCR associations to individual alleles was difficult when HLA alleles, especially DR and DQ, strongly co-occurred. At a false discovery rate of 0.05, a later analysis linked 16,951 TCR beta sequences to specific HLA alleles. Immune exposure information for the cohort was limited to CMV serostatus. A later analysis found that most CMV-associated TCR beta chains appeared HLA-restricted, with HLA associations seemingly driven largely by CMV exposure. The authors suggested that the approach could potentially be generalized to other disease states and immunological phenotypes. Presence/absence analyses assumed roughly uniform sequencing depth across donors, an assumption that may not hold. Some IMGT-functional V segments, including TRBV6-2 and TRBV6-3, could not be told apart with the 87-base-pair reads, so those segments were excluded.

V is shortened by 2 bases, J by 1 base, and the region joining them spans 8 bases. The cysteine opens and the phenylalanine closes a CDR3 of 14 amino acids. Kept here is only the CDR3 DNA, which spans 42 bases and is read in frame from base 1. The germline V gene (reference sequence) provides CDR1 LNHDA and CDR2 SQIVND. This clone was seen only a few times. The clone's antigen remains unknown. No qualities accompany the bases; no much larger clone lies one base away. The library was built by means of the immunoSEQ multiplex PCR assay. For the multiplex PCR, a mixture combining 60 forward primers for TCR Vbeta segments and 13 reverse primers for TCR Jbeta segments was used. A multiplex PCR assay on genomic DNA amplified the CDR3 region of rearranged TCR beta genes. The Illumina HiSeq System was used to sequence the amplified TCR beta libraries as 87-base-pair reads. On the authors' methods: In a later analysis, roughly 80 million unique TCR beta chains were counted across the roughly 670 repertoires, and roughly 11 million of these chains were shared by at least two donors. Raw reads were error-corrected and collapsed into unique sequences with a nearest-neighbor algorithm that merged closely related sequences to remove PCR and sequencing errors. CDR3 sequences were aligned to IMGT reference sequences to assign V, D and J gene segments. For a sequence to be retained, a match of at least six nucleotides to both a V gene segment and a J gene segment was required. A rearrangement counted as productive if the CDR3 had no stop codons and remained in frame with V and J, and every other rearrangement counted as non-productive. Following IMGT convention, CDR3 was defined as the stretch from the second conserved V-encoded cysteine up to the conserved J-encoded phenylalanine. The earlier analysis of a few hundred of the donors excluded sequences that lacked an unambiguous match to a single V gene segment. In an earlier analysis of about 590 of the donors, a V segment was called functional when productive rearrangements were above 56.7%, and segregating when the standard deviation between donors exceeded 5%. A statistical classification framework was developed to diagnose cytomegalovirus status using the catalog of TCR beta chain sequences. In a later analysis, TCR nucleotide sequences were compared against IMGT/GENE-DB human TR gene sequences so that V and J genes could be assigned. In a later analysis, CDR3 sequences and most-parsimonious VDJ recombination scenarios were assigned using the TCRdist pipeline. A later analysis defined each TCR beta chain by its CDR3 amino acid sequence plus V-gene family, and excluded reads lacking a unique V-gene family. A later analysis removed 550 to 650 highly shared, low-generation-probability nucleotide sequences to deal with suspected cross-contamination and a sequencing artifact. A later analysis calculated a clonal expansion index for each public chain from normalized within-repertoire ranks of inferred template counts. In a later analysis, generation probabilities were computed using a VDJ recombination model fitted to out-of-frame rearrangements, and the results were checked against IGoR. In a later analysis, TCR-TCR, TCR-HLA and TCR-CMV co-occurrence was scored with hypergeometric tests, and a repertoire-size bias correction was applied to TCR pairs. False discovery rates were estimated in a later analysis by permuting HLA or CMV assignments 20 times. A later analysis grouped co-occurring TCRs with DBSCAN, adding TCRdist sequence similarity when clustering within HLA-allele-positive subsets. Co-occurrence clustering excluded repertoires with fewer than 30,000 or more than 120,000 public chains, plus five with anomalous nucleotide sharing. Imported from immuneACCESS, the table was reduced by TCRdb to in-frame sequences with V and J called. These copies leave out some clones; in studies compared against another copy, an unresolved V gene accounts for under half, and the cause of the remainder is not known. V, J and clone size are those of that table, while D and trimming were read from the DNA. The sample data list approximately 100,000 clones, and 10% of these were observed just once. In total, the top ten clones hold about 5% of the sample.

The cohort was made up of under 800 healthy bone marrow donors. At the time of sampling, every cohort member was nominally healthy, though immune exposures that went unrecorded were likely present. The donor was CMV seropositive and belonged to the group of 250 to 350 seropositive cohort members. A peripheral blood sample was provided by each donor, and peripheral blood mononuclear cells were used for TCR beta sequencing. Genomic DNA was extracted from the blood cell samples with the Qiagen DNeasy Blood Extraction Kit. The source of this sequence is a man between 35 and 55 years old in good health and CMV-seropositive. The chain was built from TRBV19 and TRBJ1-1; the D gene lacks a confident call. The sequencing input was PBMCs. This receptor has the CDR3 CASSINGKNTEAFF. The sequence in DNA is TGTGCCAGTAGTATAAACGGGAAGAACACTGAAGCTTTCTTT.